The T cell receptor beta chain under discussion was sequenced for a study of blood T cells in healthy people across ages. The V end was cut by 6 bases, the J end by 2 bases, with 16 bases between. The CDR3 spans 15 residues. A second about 7 to 12 cycle PCR used barcoded and J-beta primers. TCRdb recomputed calls from the 5' RACE reads with MiXCR, one row per CDR3 protein. The sample lists under 1,100,000 distinct CDR3 sequences; 20% to 25% were seen once. The same sample was also used in a study of T cells of mothers and their children.

Sequenced: blood. The rearrangement uses TRBV12-3 or TRBV12-4 and TRBJ2-5; no definite D call. This receptor was obtained from a girl aged 2-10 years in good health. CDR3 amino acids: CASRDDQLPQETQYF. The CDR3 coding sequence is TGTGCCAGCAGAGACGATCAGTTGCCTCAAGAGACCCAGTACTTC.